This T cell receptor (beta chain) was captured in a study of PD-1 blockade in classical Hodgkin lymphoma. This clone was detected once. The germline gives CDR1 SGHTA, CDR2 FQGNSA. Trimming stripped 5 bases from V and 8 bases from J, with 21 bases between. CDR3 length: 15 amino acids. Documented time point: newly diagnosed, previously untreated cHL patient sample. The authors purified CD4+ T cells from thawed PBMCs by magnetic negative selection. Assay: immunoSEQ multiplex PCR; the TCRdb copy retains only in-frame clones and omits some. The sample has about 23,000 clones, more than 90% seen once. This TCR derives from a human donor with classical Hodgkin lymphoma. This chain joins TRBV7-2 and TRBJ1-2; D perhaps matches TRBD1 (6 bases). The sample was CD4+ T cells from blood. This chain's CDR3 is CASSPMDGGHRGYTF. In DNA, the CDR3 is TGTGCCAGCAGCCCGATGGACGGGGGCCATAGGGGCTACACCTTC.